This T cell receptor beta chain was documented in a study of identical twins. This CDR3 region has 15 residues. J gave up 1 base and V 5 bases, and 3 bases lay outside the gene matches. Germline CDR1 DFQATT, CDR2 SNEGSKA (reference sequence). TCRdb independently ran MiXCR on the 5' RACE reads; one entry per CDR3 protein. The sample has fewer than 900,000 distinct CDR3 sequences; 21% are singletons. Separately, the same data were catalogued under a study of T cells expressing NK-cell markers. This second report adds: For several experiments, T cell sorting was restricted to the alpha-beta TCR population by means of an anti-gamma-delta TCR antibody.

Sequenced input: PBMCs. This TCR came from a woman under 30 in good health. The V and J genes are TRBV20-1 and TRBJ2-1, with 12 bases aligning to TRBD2. The CDR3 DNA sequence: TGCAGTGCTGGAGGACTAGCGGGGTCCTACAATGAGCAGTTCTTC. Translated, it gives CSAGGLAGSYNEQFF.